Below are 23 T cell receptor beta chains sequenced from a single sample in a study of blood T cell repertoires in COVID-19. This table comes from immunoSEQ multiplex PCR, and its TCRdb copy is limited to in-frame clones, with some not included. The sample carries 200,000 or so clones, approximately 84% recorded once. Sample: PBMCs or T cells enriched from blood (not recorded which). The receptors were sampled from a man aged 40-49 years who had recovered from COVID-19.

The genes are TRBV5-3 and TRBJ2-5, with a possible D match to TRBD2 (6 bases). TRBV5-3 is sorted into the ORF group, with uncertain function. Trimming stripped 5 bases from V and 5 bases from J, with 16 bases between. There are 14 residues in the CDR3. The CDR3 nucleotides read TGTGCCAGAAGGTCTACGGCGGAGGGTGAGACCCAGTACTTC. It encodes CARRSTAEGETQYF.

This chain connects TRBV4-1 to TRBJ2-7; TRBD1 agrees at 7 bases. CDR3 length: 13 residues. CDR1 is MGHRA and CDR2 is YSYEKL in the germline V gene. With V trimmed by 5 bases and J by 3 bases, 4 bases remained unmatched. CDR3 sequence (DNA): TGCGCCAGCAGCAGGGACAGACGCTACGAGCAGTACTTC. Protein: CASSRDRRYEQYF.

The rearrangement uses TRBV7-2 and TRBJ1-2; the match to TRBD1 covers 7 bases. Losses at the gene ends were 2 bases for V and 6 bases for J; bases not matched to a gene: 12. The CDR3 spans 16 residues. The germline CDR1 and CDR2 sequences are SGHTA and FQGNSA. In DNA, the CDR3 is TGTGCCAGCAGCTTACGAAATCCGGGACAGACCAATGGCTACACCTTC. Its translation is CASSLRNPGQTNGYTF.

The genes are TRBV4-2 and TRBJ1-1; TRBD1 matches at 7 bases. Germline lookup yields CDR1 LGHNA and CDR2 YNFKEQ. The ends lost 4 bases at V and 1 base at J; junction bases unmatched: 6. The CDR3 runs to 15 residues. CDR3 bases: TGTGCCAGCAGCCTTAAAAGACAGGGGAACACTGAAGCTTTCTTT. Encoded protein: CASSLKRQGNTEAFF.

The CDR3 nucleotides are TGTGCCAGCAGTTTACAGGGGCGCCAGCCCCAGCATTTT. It encodes CASSLQGRQPQHF. V and J are TRBV2 and TRBJ1-5; 7 bases map to TRBD1. Germline values: CDR1 SNHLY, CDR2 FYNNEI. Trimming cost V 5 bases and J 7 bases; bases outside gene matches: 5. The CDR3 loop spans 13 amino acids.

This chain links TRBV5-6 with TRBJ1-2, with D unresolved. Trimming stripped 4 bases from V and 6 bases from J, with 19 bases between. CDR3 length: 15 residues. CDR1 is SGHDT, CDR2 YYEEEE, per germline. The CDR3 protein is CASSAYGPRRNGYTF. The CDR3 DNA is TGTGCCAGCAGCGCGTATGGGCCTCGACGGAATGGCTACACCTTC.

In its sample, this clone was seen a few times. This chain links TRBV6-5 with TRBJ2-7; TRBD2 is a possible D gene (6 bases). V shed 6 bases and J shed 6 bases, with 12 bases lying between them. This CDR3 is 12 amino acids long. Germline V gene sequence: CDR1 MNHEY, CDR2 SVGAGI. Here the CDR3 DNA reads TGTGCCAGCAGCCGCCAGGAGGGCGAGCAGTACTTC. This codes for CASSRQEGEQYF.

The rearrangement uses TRBV30 and TRBJ1-6; no reliable D call. The CDR3 totals 13 residues. The V gene's germline CDR1 is GTSNPN and CDR2 SVGIG (reference sequence). V lost 1 base and J 5 bases, leaving 6 bases between the germline ends. This chain's CDR3 is CAWSGQNNSPLHF. The DNA for the CDR3 is TGTGCCTGGAGTGGACAAAATAATTCACCCCTCCACTTT.

The genes are TRBV2 and TRBJ1-1; D may be TRBD1 (5 bases). Germline CDR1 SNHLY, CDR2 FYNNEI. CDR3 length: 14 residues. The V and J ends lost 9 bases and 4 bases respectively, with 18 bases between them. CDR3 in DNA: TGTGCCAGTTCCAGGACGGGGGTCGGCACTGAAGCTTTCTTT. This translates into CASSRTGVGTEAFF.

V usage is TRBV4-3 and J usage is TRBJ2-5; D might be TRBD1 (7 bases). Germline values: CDR1 LGHNA, CDR2 YSLEER. V was cut by 3 bases and J by 4 bases, with 21 bases left in between. The CDR3 has 17 residues. CDR3 DNA sequence: TGCGCCAGCAGCCAGAGCTTTGGAGGGACAGACTCAGAGACCCAGTACTTC. Protein sequence: CASSQSFGGTDSETQYF.

This rearrangement joins TRBV15 to TRBJ1-2; D is unresolved. CDR3 length: 16 residues. The V end was cut by 0 bases, the J end by 8 bases, with 19 bases between. Germline V gene sequence: CDR1 LNHNV, CDR2 YYDKDF (reference sequence). For the CDR3, the DNA is TGTGCCACCAGCAGAGAGGCAGTCGGACCTTCGGGGGGCTACACCTTC. Translated: CATSREAVGPSGGYTF.

The chain joins TRBV2 to TRBJ1-6; no firm D call. Trimming shortened V by 2 bases and J by 6 bases, and 11 bases separated the two germline ends. Germline CDR1 is SNHLY and CDR2 is FYNNEI. This CDR3 spans 15 amino acids. CDR3 nucleotides: TGTGCCAGCAGTGAACAAGGAAGAGGTAATTCACCCCTCCACTTT. Translating it yields CASSEQGRGNSPLHF. Full variable domain (outside the CDR3, taken from reference TRBV2 and TRBJ1-6): EPEVTQTPSHQVTQMGQEVILRCVPISNHLYFYWYRQILGQKVEFLVSFYNNEISEKSEIFDDQFSVERPDGSNFTLKIRSTKLEDSAMYFCASSEQGRGNSPLHFGNGTRLTVT.

This chain uses TRBV29-1 with TRBJ2-2, with 10 positions matching TRBD1. This CDR3 contains 13 residues. The germline V gene encodes CDR1 SQVTM and CDR2 ANQGSEA. V gave up 5 bases and J gave up 5 bases; unmatched junction bases: 2. CDR3 region: CSVSGQGTGELFF. In nucleotides, the CDR3 is TGCAGCGTTTCGGGACAGGGGACCGGGGAGCTGTTTTTT.

V usage is TRBV29-1 and J usage is TRBJ1-5; 8 bases fit TRBD1. Germline V CDR1 and CDR2: SQVTM, ANQGSEA. V lost 6 bases to trimming and J lost 3 bases; unmatched junction nucleotides: 10. CDR3 length: 15 residues. As DNA, the CDR3 is TGCAGCGTGTTGGTTTCGACAGGGGACAATCAGCCCCAGCATTTT. This codes for CSVLVSTGDNQPQHF.

The J gene is TRBJ2-5, the V gene TRBV18, with TRBD1 as a possible D gene (6 bases). The CDR3 has 15 amino acids. CDR1 is KGHSH, CDR2 LQKENI, per germline. Trimming shortened V by 3 bases and J by 1 base, and 12 bases separated the two germline ends. The CDR3 loop reads CASSPQGPSQETQYF. CDR3 DNA sequence: TGTGCCAGCTCACCCCAGGGGCCCTCCCAAGAGACCCAGTACTTC.

A few counts support this clone. The chain links TRBV19 to TRBJ2-3, with a tentative D call TRBD2 (6 bases). CDR1 is LNHDA and CDR2 is SQIVND in the germline V gene (reference sequence). Trimming removed 3 bases from V and 5 bases from J, with 12 bases in between. This CDR3 has 14 amino acids. The CDR3 DNA reads as TGTGCCAGTAGTATTCAGGGACTTCAAGATACGCAGTATTTT. Its protein is CASSIQGLQDTQYF. Full variable domain (remainder filled in from reference TRBV19 and TRBJ2-3): DGGITQSPKYLFRKEGQNVTLSCEQNLNHDAMYWYRQDPGQGLRLIYYSQIVNDFQKGDIAEGYSVSREKKESFPLTVTSAQKNPTAFYLCASSIQGLQDTQYFGPGTRLTVL.

This clone was seen only a few times. V and J are TRBV2 and TRBJ2-3, with 13 bases fitting TRBD2. CDR1 SNHLY and CDR2 FYNNEI come from the germline V gene. J was trimmed by 2 bases and V by 5 bases; bases with no gene match: 4. The CDR3 spans 16 residues. CDR3 amino acids: CASSPGTSGVTDTQYF. CDR3 coding DNA: TGTGCCAGCAGTCCAGGGACTAGCGGGGTCACAGATACGCAGTATTTT.

The chain uses TRBV6-2 or TRBV6-3 and TRBJ2-7; the match to TRBD2 covers 14 bases. Germline CDR1 and CDR2: MNHEY and SVGEGT. This CDR3 spans 15 amino acids. Trimming removed 4 bases from V and 3 bases from J; junction bases left unmatched: 2. CDR3 loop: CASSWTSGGNYEQYF. CDR3 in DNA: TGTGCCAGCAGTTGGACTAGCGGGGGGAACTACGAGCAGTACTTC.

The CDR3 region is CASSQGRDNSPLHF. The CDR3, as DNA: TGTGCCAGCAGCCAGGGCAGGGATAATTCACCCCTCCACTTT. The V and J genes are TRBV3-1 (or the pseudogene TRBV3-2) and TRBJ1-6; D possibly corresponds to TRBD1 (5 bases). The CDR3 is 14 amino acids. V was cut by 3 bases and J by 5 bases, with 8 bases left in between. CDR1 and CDR2 (germline): LGHDT, YNNKEL (reference sequence).

Written as DNA, the CDR3 is TGTGCTAGTGGTTTAGGTCAGGGCAGCAATCAGCCCCAGCATTTT. The encoded protein is CASGLGQGSNQPQHF. The gene calls are TRBV12-5 and TRBJ1-5; perhaps TRBD1 as D (5 bases). The CDR3 contains 15 residues. Trimming took 3 bases from V and 1 from J, leaving 10 bases between them. Germline V gene lookup returns CDR1 LGHNT and CDR2 FRNRAP.

V and J are TRBV4-3 and TRBJ1-4; the D gene is possibly TRBD1 (5 bases). Trimming left V 0 bases short and J 12 bases short, with 11 bases between. Germline values: CDR1 LGHNA, CDR2 YSLEER. The length of the CDR3 is 13 residues. CDR3 sequence: CASSQDFQGELFF. For the CDR3, the DNA is TGCGCCAGCAGCCAAGATTTTCAGGGCGAACTGTTTTTT.

V usage is TRBV6-1 and J usage is TRBJ2-1, with a tentative D call TRBD2 (6 bases). Looked up from germline, CDR1 is MNHNS and CDR2 is SASEGT. The germline V and J ends were trimmed by 0 bases and 3 bases, with 9 bases remaining between them. The CDR3 has 15 residues. This CDR3 is CASSEATGLYNEQFF. The CDR3 DNA is TGTGCCAGCAGTGAAGCAACGGGACTCTACAATGAGCAGTTCTTC.

The V gene is TRBV27, the J gene TRBJ1-2; TRBD1 agrees at 10 bases. The CDR3 extends over 15 amino acids. The germline V gene encodes CDR1 MNHEY and CDR2 SMNVEV (reference sequence). V lost 5 bases and J lost 5; bases outside the gene matches: 8. CDR3 amino acids: CASSIRTGGAYGYTF. The CDR3 DNA sequence: TGTGCCAGCAGTATACGGACAGGGGGGGCTTATGGCTACACCTTC.